Below, 2 T cell receptor beta chains from the same sample are listed, as sequenced in a study of OX40 agonist ivuxolimab in advanced cancers. Method: immunoSEQ multiplex PCR; TCRdb's copy keeps in-frame clones and lacks some. The profile shows tens of thousands of clones, 94% of them singletons. The sample consisted of CD4+ or CD8+ T cells sorted from blood, taken in a trial of the OX40 agonist ivuxolimab. Source of these receptors: an adult with an advanced solid tumor such as melanoma, head and neck, liver or kidney cancer.

The rearrangement links TRBV30 to TRBJ2-7; TRBD1 matches 10 bases. In germline, CDR1 is GTSNPN, CDR2 SVGIG (reference sequence). This CDR3 is 13 amino acids long. The ends lost 3 bases at V and 7 bases at J; junction bases unmatched: 6. The CDR3 region has the DNA TGTGCCTGGAGGGACAGGGGGGTGGGAGAGCAGTACTTC. Translation: CAWRDRGVGEQYF.

V is TRBV9 and J is TRBJ2-7; TRBD1 matches at 11 bases. The CDR3 is 15 amino acids. Germline values: CDR1 SGDLS, CDR2 YYNGEE. Trimming at V came to 0 bases and at J to 3 bases, leaving 2 bases not matched to a gene. The CDR3 is CASSVGDRGVYEQYF. The CDR3 bases are TGTGCCAGCAGCGTAGGGGACAGGGGGGTCTACGAGCAGTACTTC.